The 16 T cell receptor beta chains listed next were all sequenced from one sample in a study of blood T cells in healthy people across ages. It was with a sample-barcoded 5' primer and a J-beta primer mix that a second PCR of roughly 6 to 12 cycles was run. One entry per CDR3 protein results from TCRdb running MiXCR on the 5' RACE reads. This table has nearly 800,000 distinct CDR3 sequences, roughly 25% appearing once. These data were likewise used in another study, on T cells of mothers and their children.

Specimen: blood. The receptor set was obtained from a boy aged 10-17 years in good health.

The V gene is TRBV6-5, the J gene TRBJ2-5; D not certain. The CDR3 runs to 13 residues. From germline, CDR1 is MNHEY and CDR2 SVGAGI. The V end was cut by 5 bases, the J end by 7 bases, with 14 bases between. CDR3 protein: CASSPDTLGTQYF. The CDR3 DNA reads TGTGCCAGCAGTCCCGACACCCTGGGGACCCAGTACTTC.

V usage is TRBV14 and J usage is TRBJ2-3; 13 bases map to TRBD2. Unmatched junction bases numbered 8, after V lost 2 bases and J lost 0 bases. The V gene's germline CDR1 is SGHDN and CDR2 FVKESK. This CDR3 is 19 amino acids long. The DNA for the CDR3 is TGTGCCAGCAGCCAACTTTGGACTAGCGGGAGCGGGAGCACAGATACGCAGTATTTT. It codes for CASSQLWTSGSGSTDTQYF.

The chain has TRBV7-8 and TRBJ2-3; no definite D call. The CDR3 has 15 amino acids. Germline V gives CDR1 SGHVS, CDR2 FQNEAQ. V dropped 2 bases and J dropped 0 bases, with 9 bases sitting between them. CDR3 protein: CASSLTRLSTDTQYF. CDR3 sequence (DNA): TGTGCCAGCAGCTTAACGAGGTTAAGCACAGATACGCAGTATTTT.

This chain connects TRBV2 to TRBJ2-7; no clear D gene. The CDR3 extends over 10 amino acids. Looked up from germline, CDR1 is SNHLY and CDR2 is FYNNEI. With 7 bases removed from V and 4 bases from J, the gap between germline ends came to 5 bases. CDR3 protein: CASMLYEQYF. CDR3 DNA sequence: TGTGCCAGCATGTTATACGAGCAGTACTTC.

This clonotype was observed a handful of times. The V and J genes are TRBV27 and TRBJ2-7, with D maybe TRBD1 (5 bases). Trimming cost V 4 bases and J 6 bases, with 22 bases left between them. Germline values: CDR1 MNHEY, CDR2 SMNVEV (reference sequence). This CDR3 has 16 amino acids. The CDR3 protein is CASSSLIDRHHREQYF. The CDR3 bases are TGTGCCAGCAGTTCCCTTATTGACAGACACCATCGCGAGCAGTACTTC.

This clonotype was seen just once. This rearrangement joins TRBV2 to TRBJ2-7; D is ambiguous. The CDR3 loop spans 16 amino acids. Germline V gene sequence: CDR1 SNHLY, CDR2 FYNNEI. The V end lost 8 bases, the J end lost 0 bases, and 20 bases lay between the germline ends. The CDR3 DNA sequence: TGTGCCAGCCTTGGGCAGAAAAGTTCCAGCTCCTACGAGCAGTACTTC. Protein: CASLGQKSSSSYEQYF.

The chain joins TRBV20-1 to TRBJ2-2; D possibly corresponds to TRBD2 (5 bases). The CDR3 has 15 residues. Germline-derived CDR1 and CDR2 are DFQATT and SNEGSKA (reference sequence). V was clipped by 0 bases and J by 1 base, with 9 bases between them. In DNA form, the CDR3 reads TGCAGTGCTAGAGATGGGAGCCTGAACACCGGGGAGCTGTTTTTT. Amino acids: CSARDGSLNTGELFF.

V usage is TRBV12-3 or TRBV12-4 and J usage is TRBJ2-5; D is uncertain. The V end lost 2 bases, the J end lost 4 bases, and 11 bases lay between the germline ends. This CDR3 spans 14 amino acids. In DNA form, the CDR3 reads TGTGCCAGCAGTTTATTCGGGTTACGAGAGACCCAGTACTTC. Residues: CASSLFGLRETQYF.

The CDR3 reads CASSRKGTDTQYF. The CDR3 DNA reads TGTGCCAGCAGTCGGAAGGGCACAGATACGCAGTATTTT. The chain joins TRBV28 to TRBJ2-3; D remains unclear. In germline, CDR1 is MDHEN, CDR2 SYDVKM. Trimming cost V 5 bases and J 1 base, with 7 bases left between them. The CDR3 runs to 13 residues.

This chain links TRBV5-1 with TRBJ2-5, with 8 nucleotides matching TRBD2. The DNA end lines up better with TRBJ2-1; the J call may be wrong. Germline-derived CDR1 and CDR2 are SGHRS and YFSETQ. The CDR3 extends over 12 amino acids. The CDR3 region is CASKLADNEQFF. The CDR3 region has the DNA TGCGCCAGCAAACTAGCGGACAATGAGCAGTTCTTC.

This clonotype has only a few counts. The chain couples TRBV3-1 to TRBJ2-3; D is uncertain. The ends were cut back, 4 bases at V and 4 bases at J, with 12 bases in the middle. CDR1 and CDR2 from the germline V gene are LGHDT and YNNKEL (reference sequence). The CDR3 extends over 14 amino acids. CDR3 protein: CASSRRTSPDTQYF. CDR3 bases: TGTGCCAGCAGCCGTAGGACGTCACCAGATACGCAGTATTTT.

The rearrangement uses TRBV6-1 and TRBJ2-7; 8 bases match TRBD1. The CDR3 sequence is 13 residues long. The V segment lost 2 bases and the J segment 5 bases; nucleotides outside the gene matches: 2. Germline-derived CDR1 and CDR2 are MNHNS and SASEGT. The CDR3 loop is CASSETGGNEQYF. CDR3 coding DNA: TGTGCCAGCAGTGAAACAGGGGGGAACGAGCAGTACTTC.

This clonotype occurred a few times. The chain joins TRBV4-3 to TRBJ2-5; tentatively, D is TRBD2 (6 bases). The CDR3 length is 18 residues. Per germline, CDR1 LGHNA and CDR2 YSLEER. V was shortened by 4 bases and J by 4 bases, with 25 bases between the two germline ends. Written as DNA, the CDR3 is TGCGCCAGCAGCCCCGAGACCCTGGGACTCCTCGGAGGAGAGACCCAGTACTTC. Protein: CASSPETLGLLGGETQYF.

About this clonotype: The germline gene is not matched at one end of the junction; a read error may be the cause. This chain joins TRBV7-2 and TRBJ2-5; 8 nucleotides match TRBD1. The germline V gene encodes CDR1 SGHTA and CDR2 FQGNSA. The CDR3 has 15 amino acids. The CDR3 region has the DNA TGTGCCAGCAGTTTAGACAGGGGTTGGCAAGAGACCCAGTACTTC. Translated, it gives CASSLDRGWQETQYF.

This clonotype was detected only a few times. The V and J genes are TRBV12-3 or TRBV12-4 and TRBJ2-7; 9 bases map to TRBD1. This CDR3 region has 15 residues. J was trimmed by 3 bases and V by 6 bases; bases with no gene match: 9. The CDR3 is CASSPSGTGIYEQYF. CDR3 sequence (DNA): TGTGCCAGCAGCCCCTCCGGGACAGGGATCTACGAGCAGTACTTC.

This chain connects TRBV14 to TRBJ2-4; TRBD1 aligns across 8 bases. The germline CDR1 and CDR2 sequences are SGHDN and FVKESK. Losses at the gene ends were 1 base for V and 7 bases for J; bases not matched to a gene: 3. This CDR3 has 14 residues. The CDR3 nucleotides read TGTGCCAGCAGCCAAGGGACAGGGAGGAACATTCAGTACTTC. Translation gives CASSQGTGRNIQYF.